The 29 T cell receptor beta chains below all came from one sample that was sequenced in a study of T cells in Graves' hyperthyroidism and ophthalmopathy (dated by TCRdb to about 2019). Libraries came from multiplex PCR. Instrument on record: Illumina HiSeq 2000. Amplification of TCR beta CDR3 regions was carried out from RNA transcripts. The first round of RT-PCR for the TCR CDR3 was performed with the HTBI primer set and the Qiagen OneStep RT-PCR kit. In TCRdb, the public reads were trimmed at Q25 with fastp and aligned with MiXCR, with productive beta chains retained. Entries that share a CDR3 protein sequence are merged under the most common genes and DNA. This sample gives around 210,000 distinct CDR3 sequences in total; about a sixth of them show up just once. 40% to 65% of the sample lies in the top ten. What was sequenced was blood. Receptors were obtained from a woman aged 45-65 years with Graves' hyperthyroidism.

This clonotype has ten or more counts. The V and J genes are TRBV5-1 and TRBJ2-7; possible D gene TRBD2, 6 bases. CDR3 length: 15 amino acids. Germline V gene sequence: CDR1 SGHRS, CDR2 YFSETQ. V dropped 0 bases and J dropped 5 bases, with 15 bases sitting between them. Here the CDR3 DNA reads TGCGCCAGCAGCTTGGGGGACTCCCGTTTGGACGAGCAGTACTTC. Protein: CASSLGDSRLDEQYF. The full variable domain, rest sourced from reference TRBV5-1 and TRBJ2-7, is KAGVTQTPRYLIKTRGQQVTLSCSPISGHRSVSWYQQTPGQGLQFLFEYFSETQRNKGNFPGRFSGRQFSNSRSEMNVSTLELGDSALYLCASSLGDSRLDEQYFGPGTRLTVT.

This clonotype was found many times. The rearrangement links TRBV6-1 to TRBJ2-5; 9 nucleotides agree with TRBD2. The J segment lost 3 bases and the V segment lost 5 bases, leaving 4 bases of the junction unmatched. Per the germline V gene, CDR1 is MNHNS and CDR2 is SASEGT. CDR3 length equals 14 residues. CDR3 coding DNA: TGTGCCAGCAGTAGACTAGCGGAGGAAGAGACCCAGTACTTC. It yields the protein CASSRLAEEETQYF.

The chain joins TRBV5-6 to TRBJ1-3, with D possibly being TRBD1 (5 bases). CDR1 is SGHDT, CDR2 YYEEEE, per germline. The CDR3 has 16 amino acids. The V gene lost 1 base and the J gene lost 6 bases, with 17 bases spanning the gap. The CDR3 DNA follows: TGTGCCAGCAGCTTGAAAAGGACAACCCAACTAAACACCATATATTTT. Its translation: CASSLKRTTQLNTIYF.

This clonotype has at least ten counts. The chain links TRBV12-3 or TRBV12-4 to TRBJ1-2; D perhaps matches TRBD1 (6 bases). Deletions cut 3 bases from V and 4 bases from J, with 12 bases between. The CDR3 spans 14 residues. The chain's CDR3 is CASSFMDSSYGYTF. The CDR3 coding sequence is TGTGCCAGCAGTTTTATGGACAGCTCCTATGGCTACACCTTC.

This clonotype was detected ten times or more. V gene TRBV20-1 combines with J gene TRBJ2-7, with TRBD1 identical over 7 bases. This CDR3 spans 14 amino acids. Per the germline V gene, CDR1 is DFQATT and CDR2 is SNEGSKA (reference sequence). After removal of 3 bases from V and 0 bases from J, the junction contained 5 bases not matched to a gene. The CDR3 nucleotides are TGCAGTGCTAGCTACAGGGGATCCTCCTACGAGCAGTACTTC. As protein: CSASYRGSSYEQYF.

This clonotype was seen just once. This may arise from a read error, as a much more abundant clone is one base away. CDR3 loop: CASSLDLGHIDTQYF. In DNA, the CDR3 is TGCGCCAGCAGCTTGGATCTGGGACACATAGATACGCAGTATTTT. This chain uses TRBV5-1 with TRBJ2-3; D may be TRBD1 (6 bases). V was cut by 0 bases and J by 5 bases, with 13 bases left in between. Germline CDR1 and CDR2: SGHRS and YFSETQ. This CDR3 contains 15 residues.

This clonotype was detected ten times or more. This chain links TRBV30 with TRBJ2-1; no definite D call. The germline V gene encodes CDR1 GTSNPN and CDR2 SVGIG (reference sequence). Trimming cost V 2 bases and J 8 bases, with 13 bases left between them. The CDR3 is 13 residues long. The CDR3 DNA reads as TGTGCCTGGAGTAGCTCTCCTCCCCATGAGCAGTTCTTC. This encodes CAWSSSPPHEQFF.

This clonotype was recorded many times. The chain's CDR3 is CASGSWYGYTF. DNA of the CDR3: TGTGCCAGCGGTTCGTGGTATGGCTACACCTTC. This chain joins TRBV27 and TRBJ1-2; D is unresolved. V shed 8 bases and J shed 5 bases, with 9 bases lying between them. CDR3 size: 11 residues. The germline gives CDR1 MNHEY, CDR2 SMNVEV (reference sequence).

This clonotype was counted a few times. The genes are TRBV29-1 and TRBJ1-1; 9 bases align to TRBD1. The CDR3 loop spans 13 amino acids. From germline, CDR1 is SQVTM and CDR2 ANQGSEA. Trimming at V came to 5 bases and at J to 5 bases, leaving 6 bases not matched to a gene. The chain's CDR3 is CSVYRGRRTEAFF. The CDR3 DNA sequence: TGCAGCGTTTACAGGGGGCGGAGAACTGAAGCTTTCTTT.

The rearrangement joins TRBV7-8 to TRBJ2-7; D possibly corresponds to TRBD2 (6 bases). The J call may be wrong; the DNA end is better matched by TRBJ2-1. Germline CDR1 and CDR2: SGHVS and FQNEAQ. The CDR3 has 13 amino acids. As DNA, the CDR3 is TGTGCCAGCAGCTTGGAGGGGACCTACGAGCAGTTCTTC. It encodes CASSLEGTYEQFF.

This clonotype was recorded a few times. The chain carries TRBV27 and TRBJ1-2; possible D gene TRBD1, 5 bases. Deletions cut 5 bases from V and 8 bases from J, with 15 bases between. Germline V gives CDR1 MNHEY, CDR2 SMNVEV (reference sequence). This CDR3 region has 13 residues. CDR3 nucleotide sequence: TGTGCCAGCAGTCCCCCCGGGGGGAGAGGCTACACCTTC. Translation: CASSPPGGRGYTF.

This clonotype was observed at least ten times. The chain couples TRBV20-1 to TRBJ1-2; D is unresolved. Between the trimmed V and J ends, which lost 5 bases and 8 bases, there was a span of 12 bases. CDR3 length equals 11 residues. Germline CDR1 reads DFQATT; CDR2 reads SNEGSKA (reference sequence). CDR3 sequence (DNA): TGCAGTGCTGTACTAGGCTGGGGCTACACCTTC. Translating gives CSAVLGWGYTF.

V and J are TRBV19 and TRBJ1-5, with 9 positions matching TRBD1. The CDR3 consists of 16 residues. V lost 5 bases and J lost 6; bases outside the gene matches: 11. CDR1 and CDR2 from the germline V gene are LNHDA and SQIVND (reference sequence). Here the CDR3 reads CASSGRGQGAFQPQHF. CDR3 nucleotide sequence: TGTGCCAGTAGTGGGAGGGGACAGGGCGCATTTCAGCCCCAGCATTTT.

The rearrangement links TRBV20-1 to TRBJ1-2, with TRBD1 as a possible D gene (5 bases). This CDR3 is 13 amino acids long. Germline CDR1 and CDR2: DFQATT and SNEGSKA (reference sequence). Trimming stripped 0 bases from V and 7 bases from J, with 12 bases between. The CDR3 protein is CSAREWQGLGYTF. CDR3 coding DNA: TGCAGTGCTAGAGAGTGGCAGGGCCTTGGCTACACCTTC.

This clonotype has a handful of counts. The chain carries TRBV6-2 or TRBV6-3 and TRBJ1-4; 10 bases are shared with TRBD1. The V segment lost 2 bases and the J segment 1 base; nucleotides outside the gene matches: 4. The CDR3 is 17 residues long. From germline, CDR1 is MNHEY and CDR2 SVGEGT. CDR3 DNA: TGTGCCAGCAGTTACGGACAGGGGGATGGAACTAATGAAAAACTGTTTTTT. It translates to CASSYGQGDGTNEKLFF.

This clonotype was found many times. The V gene is TRBV7-2, the J gene TRBJ2-2, with D tentatively TRBD2 (6 bases). Looked up from germline, CDR1 is SGHTA and CDR2 is FQGNSA. The CDR3 runs 16 residues. Trimming removed 2 bases at V and 0 bases at J, with 10 bases between. The CDR3: CASSLSSGTNTGELFF. The CDR3 coding sequence is TGTGCCAGCAGCTTAAGTAGCGGTACGAACACCGGGGAGCTGTTTTTT.

As regards this clonotype: One end of the junction varies from germline; a read error may be responsible. The rearrangement links TRBV5-1 to TRBJ2-1; D gene uncertain. Germline V gene data show CDR1 as SGHRS and CDR2 as YFSETQ. This CDR3 comprises 15 residues. This CDR3 reads CASSPEQWVRTEQLF. CDR3 nucleotides: TGCGCCAGCAGCCCCGAGCAGTGGGTAAGAACTGAGCAGCTCTTC.

This clonotype appeared many times. The V gene is TRBV5-1, the J gene TRBJ2-1; 9 positions agree with TRBD2. This CDR3 is built from 15 residues. Germline CDR1 and CDR2: SGHRS and YFSETQ. V dropped 0 bases and J dropped 4; count of bases not matched to a gene: 2. CDR3 region: CASSLELAGYNEQFF. The DNA for the CDR3 is TGCGCCAGCAGCTTGGAGCTAGCGGGATACAATGAGCAGTTCTTC.

In its sample, this clonotype was seen many times. V usage is TRBV13 and J usage is TRBJ1-1; D uncertain. The germline V and J ends were trimmed by 7 bases and 4 bases, with 28 bases remaining between them. The CDR3 totals 18 residues. Germline CDR1 reads PRHDT; CDR2 reads FYEKMQ (reference sequence). The CDR3 nucleotides are TGTGCCAGCACCTGGGTTAGTGGGCCAAGCGATCCTGCCACTGAAGCTTTCTTT. The encoded protein is CASTWVSGPSDPATEAFF.

In its sample, this clonotype was seen many times. The chain links TRBV3-1 to TRBJ1-1; D unclear. Deletions cut 2 bases from V and 0 bases from J, with 10 bases between. The germline CDR1 and CDR2 sequences are LGHDT and YNNKEL (reference sequence). The CDR3 contains 15 residues. Here the CDR3 reads CASSQLTSLNTEAFF. The CDR3 region has the DNA TGTGCCAGCAGCCAACTCACCAGCCTGAACACTGAAGCTTTCTTT. Full variable domain (rest looked up from reference TRBV3-1 and TRBJ1-1): DTAVSQTPKYLVTQMGNDKSIKCEQNLGHDTMYWYKQDSKKFLKIMFSYNNKELIINETVPNRFSPKSPDKAHLNLHINSLELGDSAVYFCASSQLTSLNTEAFFGQGTRLTVV.

This clonotype came up a few times. The CDR3 reads CSVEEDRKETQYF. CDR3 bases: TGCAGCGTTGAAGAGGATAGGAAAGAGACCCAGTACTTC. J is TRBJ2-5 and V is TRBV29-1; no clear D gene. This CDR3 is built from 13 residues. Germline assignment: CDR1 SQVTM and CDR2 ANQGSEA. V dropped 0 bases and J dropped 3 bases, with 8 bases sitting between them.

In this sample, this clonotype turned up a few times. The J gene is TRBJ1-1, the V gene TRBV6-1; TRBD1 matches 7 bases. Trimming at V came to 7 bases and at J to 7 bases, leaving 9 bases not matched to a gene. The CDR3 sequence is 13 residues long. CDR1 is MNHNS and CDR2 is SASEGT in the germline V gene. The CDR3 loop is CASTMGQFFEAFF. Here the CDR3 DNA reads TGTGCCAGCACAATGGGACAGTTTTTTGAAGCTTTCTTT.

This sequence joins TRBV6-1 and TRBJ1-2, with D possibly being TRBD1 (5 bases). The V gene lost 2 bases and the J gene lost 4 bases, with 14 bases spanning the gap. This CDR3 region has 15 residues. Per germline, CDR1 MNHNS and CDR2 SASEGT. CDR3: CASSERQGLAYGYTF. CDR3 in DNA: TGTGCCAGCAGTGAACGCCAGGGCCTTGCCTATGGCTACACCTTC.

Only a few counts were recorded for this clonotype. V gene TRBV18 combines with J gene TRBJ2-2, with 11 nucleotides matching TRBD2. This CDR3 comprises 19 residues. The junction had 10 bases not matched to a gene; V was cut back by 4 bases and J by 0 bases. Looked up from germline, CDR1 is KGHSH and CDR2 is LQKENI. Here the CDR3 DNA reads TGTGCCAGCTCACGGACGGCGACTAGCGGGAATTCGAACACCGGGGAGCTGTTTTTT. Protein sequence: CASSRTATSGNSNTGELFF.

This clonotype was seen repeatedly, ten times or more. The chain carries TRBV30 and TRBJ1-1; D may be TRBD1 (5 bases). Germline CDR1 GTSNPN, CDR2 SVGIG (reference sequence). Between the trimmed V and J ends, which lost 5 bases and 4 bases, there was a span of 11 bases. This CDR3 is built from 12 residues. This CDR3 reads CAWGARGTEAFF. The CDR3 bases are TGTGCCTGGGGGGCGAGGGGCACTGAAGCTTTCTTT.

This clonotype was seen many times. This chain joins TRBV27 and TRBJ1-2; possible D gene TRBD1, 5 bases. This CDR3 has 13 amino acids. V was pared by 8 bases and J by 5 bases, with 15 bases between. CDR1 is MNHEY, CDR2 SMNVEV, per germline (reference sequence). CDR3 residues: CASADRGAYGYTF. Here the CDR3 DNA reads TGTGCCAGCGCCGATCGAGGGGCTTATGGCTACACCTTC.

The J gene is TRBJ1-5, the V gene TRBV10-2; the match to TRBD1 covers 8 bases. The germline gives CDR1 WSHSY, CDR2 SAAADI. Trimming removed 8 bases from V and 2 bases from J; junction bases left unmatched: 2. CDR3 length: 13 residues. CDR3 region: CASHRGGNQPQHF. The CDR3 DNA sequence: TGCGCCAGCCACAGGGGGGGCAATCAGCCCCAGCATTTT.

Notes on this clonotype: Just one base apart from a much larger clone, this may be a read error. The chain uses TRBV9 and TRBJ2-1; D is perhaps TRBD2 (5 bases). Germline CDR1 is SGDLS and CDR2 is YYNGEE. V was clipped by 3 bases and J by 3 bases, with 16 bases between them. This CDR3 has 16 amino acids. CDR3 sequence (DNA): TGTGCCAGCAGCGGGGGAGAGAGGGAAAGCTACAATGAGCAGTTCTTC. Encoded protein: CASSGGERESYNEQFF.

Many counts were recorded for this clonotype. The chain is built from TRBV2 and TRBJ2-1; 7 nucleotides line up with TRBD2. The junction had 15 bases not matched to a gene; V was cut back by 2 bases and J by 8 bases. In germline, CDR1 is SNHLY, CDR2 FYNNEI. CDR3 length: 17 amino acids. CDR3 sequence (DNA): TGTGCCAGCAGTGAACCCCTTCGCGGGAGTGAATTCGATGAGCAGTTCTTC. It translates to CASSEPLRGSEFDEQFF.